Given below is one T cell receptor beta chain in context. This clonotype occurred many times. The specificity of this receptor is unknown. No base quality information exists; no much larger clone differs at one position. The CDR1 and CDR2 encoded by the germline V gene are MDHEN and SYDVKM. The junction shows trimming of 5 bases on V and 2 bases on J, and the gene matches do not reach 11 bases of it. Its CDR3 holds 17 amino acids, cysteine through phenylalanine. The read is trimmed to its CDR3 DNA, 51 bases read in frame from base 1. These data belong to a study of T cells in Graves' hyperthyroidism and ophthalmopathy (dated by TCRdb to between 2019 and 2020). Describing the broader study: Peripheral blood was collected at initial diagnosis, before any treatment. Prospective prediction of ophthalmopathy was tested in an independent validation cohort of 18 to 20 hyperthyroidism patients and 17 patients who later progressed to ophthalmopathy. The approximately 97 discovery patients were randomly divided into training and test sets at a 7:3 ratio. TCR V-J signatures able to tell the groups apart were searched for in a discovery cohort of 90 to 100 patients, of whom more than 40 had Graves' ophthalmopathy and roughly 58 had stable Graves' hyperthyroidism. According to the paper, TCR Vbeta CDR3 sequencing was carried out on 120 to 150 peripheral blood samples, which came from more than 40 ophthalmopathy, 75 to 80 hyperthyroidism and about 17 progressor patients. Following sampling, methimazole starting at 30 mg daily was given to hyperthyroidism patients, and high-dose intravenous methylprednisolone was given to ophthalmopathy patients. In several Graves' hyperthyroidism patients, the study also compared T-cell repertoires from thyroid tissue with T-cell repertoires from blood.

The TCR beta CDR3 regions were amplified from the RNA transcripts. The TCR CDR3 was subjected to a first round of RT-PCR using the HTBI primer set and the Qiagen OneStep RT-PCR kit. Libraries were constructed in a second round of multiplex PCR, after which size selection and purification were carried out. Sequencing of the libraries was done on an Illumina HiSeq2000 using paired-end 100 bp reads. For the original study's pipeline: SOAPnuke was used to process the raw data, throwing out any read that contained adapters or uncalled bases, had a mean Phred below 15, or lacked an exact constant-primer or identifier match. High-quality paired reads were merged using COPE v1.2.5, and each unique nucleotide sequence was defined as a clonotype. Clonotypes were aligned to IMGT TRBV, TRBD and TRBJ reference segments using MiTCR v1.1. Analysis was restricted to V-J combinations with a frequency above 0.0001, which covered approximately 99% of repertoires. A TCS score was defined as the ratio between F50 (clonal expansion) and ExV (chaos), using BLOSUM62-based TCRdist between CDR3 peptides within each V-J. Welch's t-statistics and random forest reduced just over 500 V-J features to fewer than 15, which were used in a naive Bayes classifier (R e1071). TCRdb trimmed the raw reads at Q25, called clones with MiXCR and kept productive beta chains. Rows are combined by CDR3 protein, so each entry shows the most common genes and DNA. The V and J calls, along with clone size, are taken from TCRdb and not from the paper's own processing. The sample yields about 290,000 distinct CDR3 sequences; approximately 12% were counted once. Around 7.9% of the sample goes to the ten largest clones.

Overall results and qualifications from the work: In validation, the model predicted progression to ophthalmopathy with 55% to 71% sensitivity and 72.22% specificity, a median of approximately 6.7 months before onset. Most expanded thyroid clonotypes (frequency above 0.001) were also found in blood, which suggests that blood repertoires may mirror thyroid immune responses. No statistical method was used to set the sample size in advance, and investigators knew the group allocation. A 13 V-J signature model separated ophthalmopathy from stable hyperthyroidism, with around 88% sensitivity and 81% to 83% specificity in cross-validation and 80%/75% in testing.

Hyperthyroidism patients were newly diagnosed, with disease duration under 2 months, and aged 18 to 65 years. Exclusion was applied to patients with uncontrolled infections, other autoimmune diseases, pregnancy or lactation. Diagnoses were established on the basis of clinical symptoms, serum thyroxine and TRAb, thyroid ultrasound, and orbital computed tomography. For progressor patients, blood was drawn at the first diagnosis of hyperthyroidism, before any ophthalmopathy symptoms had appeared. PBMCs were isolated from about 9 ml of fresh peripheral blood by Ficoll-Paque density gradient centrifugation. Progressor patients were initially diagnosed with Graves' hyperthyroidism and developed ophthalmopathy during follow-up. Total RNA was extracted using Trizol reagent, and RNA quality was assessed on an Agilent 2100 Bioanalyzer.

The sequenced sample was blood. This clonotype originated in a woman aged 25 to 39 with Graves' hyperthyroidism that later progressed to Graves' ophthalmopathy. The chain employs TRBV28 and TRBJ1-2; 10 bases in the middle match TRBD1. CDR3 protein: CASSAPGQGIINYGYTF. The nucleotide sequence is TGTGCCAGCAGTGCCCCGGGACAGGGGATCATCAACTATGGCTACACCTTC.